The present TCR beta chain was sequenced within a study of blood T cell repertoires in COVID-19. TCRdb's table, derived via immunoSEQ multiplex PCR, lists solely in-frame clones and lacks some. The sample holds about 160,000 clones, less than 90% seen once. The length of the CDR3 is 20 residues. CDR1 and CDR2 from the germline V gene are KGHSH and LQKENI. With V trimmed by 3 bases and J by 7 bases, 22 bases remained unmatched. The receptor was derived from a woman between 50 and 59 years old who had recovered from COVID-19. Specimen: PBMCs or T cells enriched from blood (not recorded which). The chain combines TRBV18 with TRBJ2-1; the match to TRBD2 covers 9 bases. CDR3 protein: CASSPNRGSGSGVEENEQFF. As DNA, the CDR3 is TGTGCCAGCTCACCCAATAGAGGTAGCGGGAGTGGAGTGGAAGAAAATGAGCAGTTCTTC.